This T cell receptor (beta chain) was recovered during a study of patients and donors after allogeneic stem cell transplantation. V was pared by 2 bases and J by 3 bases, with 10 bases between. CDR3 length equals 15 residues. The germline gives CDR1 MGHRA, CDR2 YSYEKL. Using its own MiXCR run on the RT-PCR reads, TCRdb lists one record per CDR3 protein. The sample has about a million distinct CDR3 sequences, under 20% seen once. This chain links TRBV4-1 with TRBJ1-4; D is uncertain. This receptor was taken from a human donor who was either an allogeneic HSCT recipient or a stem cell or donor lymphocyte infusion donor (not recorded which). It is not recorded whose cells these are; they may come from a transplant donor. Input material: blood, either unsorted or a sorted T cell fraction (not recorded which). CDR3 bases: TGCGCCAGCAGCCAACTAGGGTTCTCTAATGAAAAACTGTTTTTT. It specifies CASSQLGFSNEKLFF.